The 8 T cell receptor beta chains below come from one sample, sequenced in a study of cytomegalovirus exposure and HLA in healthy donors. Primers for the PCR totalled 60 Vbeta and 13 Jbeta. Measured with immunoSEQ multiplex PCR; TCRdb has only the in-frame clones, and not every one. The ten most abundant clones cover 5.5% to 8% of a sample with some 110,000 clones. The specimen sequenced was PBMCs. The source is a man aged 40-49 years in good health and CMV-seropositive.

Note on this clone: The junction and the germline gene differ at one end; a read error may be behind it. The chain links TRBV7-7 to TRBJ2-2; D gene unclear. The CDR3 sequence is 18 residues long. Germline lookup yields CDR1 SSHAT and CDR2 FNYEAQ (reference sequence). The CDR3 DNA follows: TGTGCTAGCAGCTTAGCACGCACCTCCCTAGCGAACACCGGGGAGCTGTTTTTT. This codes for CASSLARTSLANTGELFF.

The V gene is TRBV28, the J gene TRBJ1-2, with 7 positions matching TRBD1. V lost 7 bases and J lost 8; bases outside the gene matches: 7. CDR1 and CDR2 (germline): MDHEN, SYDVKM. The length of the CDR3 is 12 residues. The DNA for the CDR3 is TGTGCCAGCACACAGGGGTTACAGGGCTACACCTTC. Translation gives CASTQGLQGYTF.

This chain connects TRBV27 to TRBJ2-2; TRBD2 aligns across 9 bases. The germline V gene encodes CDR1 MNHEY and CDR2 SMNVEV (reference sequence). V shed 7 bases and J 4 bases; nucleotides not matched to a gene: 16. The length of the CDR3 is 18 residues. The CDR3 bases are TGTGCCAGCACCTCATGGGGCGGGAGGGCCCCCAGCACCGGGGAGCTGTTTTTT. It yields the protein CASTSWGGRAPSTGELFF.

The chain links TRBV9 to TRBJ2-7; D is uncertain. Germline CDR1 is SGDLS and CDR2 is YYNGEE. This CDR3 region has 13 residues. V was pared by 3 bases and J by 6 bases, with 13 bases between. The CDR3 nucleotides are TGTGCCAGCAGCGGCGGAATTTCGGTCGAGCAGTACTTC. Protein sequence: CASSGGISVEQYF.

The rearrangement links TRBV29-1 to TRBJ1-1, with D unresolved. The ends were cut back, 7 bases at V and 1 base at J, with 10 bases in the middle. The CDR3 runs to 12 residues. CDR1 SQVTM and CDR2 ANQGSEA come from the germline V gene. CDR3: CSASDTNTEAFF. The CDR3 DNA follows: TGCAGCGCTAGCGACACGAACACTGAAGCTTTCTTT. Filled out from reference TRBV29-1 and TRBJ1-1, the complete variable domain reads SAVISQKPSRDICQRGTSLTIQCQVDSQVTMMFWYRQQPGQSLTLIATANQGSEATYESGFVIDKFPISRPNLTFSTLTVSNMSPEDSSIYLCSASDTNTEAFFGQGTRLTVV.

The rearrangement uses TRBV25-1 and TRBJ2-2, with 10 bases lining up with TRBD1. The CDR3 spans 18 residues. Trimming at V came to 1 base and at J to 4 bases, leaving 9 bases not matched to a gene. The germline V gene has CDR1 MGHDK and CDR2 SYGVNS. CDR3 coding DNA: TGTGCCAGCAGTGAATCCGAGACAGGGGGCTTACGCACCGGGGAGCTGTTTTTT. Translated: CASSESETGGLRTGELFF.

The chain joins TRBV28 to TRBJ2-7; 8 bases line up with TRBD1. Germline loops: CDR1 MDHEN, CDR2 SYDVKM. The CDR3 totals 14 residues. V lost 8 bases, J lost 0 bases, and 6 bases stayed unmatched. CDR3 residues: CASGRTGSSYEQYF. As DNA, the CDR3 is TGTGCCAGCGGCCGGACAGGGAGCTCCTACGAGCAGTACTTC. The full variable domain, rest sourced from reference TRBV28 and TRBJ2-7, is DVKVTQSSRYLVKRTGEKVFLECVQDMDHENMFWYRQDPGLGLRLIYFSYDVKMKEKGDIPEGYSVSREKKERFSLILESASTNQTSMYLCASGRTGSSYEQYFGPGTRLTVT.

The genes are TRBV19 and TRBJ2-5; 12 bases are a match to TRBD1. CDR1 is LNHDA, CDR2 SQIVND, per germline (reference sequence). CDR3 length: 15 amino acids. Trimming cost V 3 bases and J 4 bases; bases outside gene matches: 3. Written as DNA, the CDR3 is TGTGCCAGTAGTATGGGACAGGGGGCTCGAGAGACCCAGTACTTC. It codes for CASSMGQGARETQYF.